These 26 T cell receptor beta chains came from one sample sequenced in a study of T cell repertoires in cytomegalovirus infection. TCRdb fed the reads into MiXCR, producing one record per CDR3 protein. The sample contains 680,000 or so distinct CDR3 sequences, less than 40% of which appear only once. Input material: PBMCs. The source of these receptors is a human donor in good health (CMV status not recorded). Some clones in this sample may be carry-over from other donors' samples.

The chain joins TRBV2 to TRBJ1-6; 7 nucleotides line up with TRBD1. Trimming at V came to 6 bases and at J to 6 bases, leaving 8 bases not matched to a gene. The CDR3 is made up of 15 amino acids. The germline gives CDR1 SNHLY, CDR2 FYNNEI. DNA of the CDR3: TGTGCCAGCAGGGGGGACGGGACAGCTAATTCACCCCTCCACTTT. Its protein product is CASRGDGTANSPLHF.

The chain has TRBV5-5 and TRBJ2-7, with D unclear. The germline CDR1 and CDR2 sequences are SGHKS and YYEKEE (reference sequence). V shed 5 bases and J shed 2 bases, with 14 bases lying between them. The CDR3 is 14 amino acids. For the CDR3, the DNA is TGTGCCAGCAGTTACGTGACGGCTACCTACGAGCAGTACTTC. The encoded protein is CASSYVTATYEQYF. The full variable domain, completed using reference TRBV5-5 and TRBJ2-7, is DAGVTQSPTHLIKTRGQQVTLRCSPISGHKSVSWYQQVLGQGPQFIFQYYEKEERGRGNFPDRFSARQFPNYSSELNVNALLLGDSALYLCASSYVTATYEQYFGPGTRLTVT.

V and J are TRBV10-3 and TRBJ1-1; D is unclear. Trimming took off 6 bases at V and 7 bases at J, with 12 bases between the two ends. Germline CDR1 is ENHRY and CDR2 is SYGVKD. CDR3 size: 12 residues. The CDR3 loop is CAIRDASHEAFF. DNA for the CDR3: TGTGCCATCAGAGACGCTAGCCATGAAGCTTTCTTT.

This chain joins TRBV20-1 and TRBJ2-1, with 8 bases matching TRBD2. The CDR3 is 13 residues long. The germline V gene encodes CDR1 DFQATT and CDR2 SNEGSKA (reference sequence). The CDR3 protein is CSSGRGGYNEQFF. The DNA for the CDR3 is TGCAGCAGTGGACGGGGGGGCTACAATGAGCAGTTCTTC.

This clonotype was counted only a few times. The chain has TRBV2 and TRBJ1-2; D may be TRBD1 (5 bases). This CDR3 region has 14 residues. V dropped 6 bases and J dropped 2 bases, with 13 bases sitting between them. Germline V gene sequence: CDR1 SNHLY, CDR2 FYNNEI. CDR3 region: CASRGTQGNYGYTF. DNA of the CDR3: TGTGCCAGCAGAGGCACCCAGGGAAACTATGGCTACACCTTC.

The rearrangement links TRBV29-1 to TRBJ2-3; 7 bases match TRBD2. J lost 3 bases, V lost 5 bases, and 11 bases had no gene match. CDR1 SQVTM and CDR2 ANQGSEA come from the germline V gene. The CDR3 covers 15 residues. The CDR3 DNA reads as TGCAGCGTTCGCGGTTCTAGCGGCCGAACAGATACGCAGTATTTT. This sequence encodes CSVRGSSGRTDTQYF.

This clonotype was found a few times. The J gene is TRBJ2-7, the V gene TRBV28; 12 nucleotides match TRBD2. The CDR3 is 17 amino acids. Germline V lookup: CDR1 MDHEN, CDR2 SYDVKM. After removal of 4 bases from V and 6 bases from J, the junction contained 13 bases not matched to a gene. The CDR3 bases are TGTGCCAGCAGTTCCTCTCTAGCGGGAGGGCCCCTAGGCGAGCAGTACTTC. Protein product: CASSSSLAGGPLGEQYF.

This clonotype was seen a few times. The rearrangement links TRBV18 to TRBJ1-2; TRBD1 matches at 8 bases. The germline CDR1 and CDR2 sequences are KGHSH and LQKENI. V lost 6 bases, J lost 3 bases, and 15 bases stayed unmatched. The CDR3 has 17 residues. The CDR3 sequence is CASSATGGKAAHYGYTF. In DNA, the CDR3 is TGTGCCAGCTCGGCTACAGGGGGAAAAGCCGCTCACTATGGCTACACCTTC.

In this sample, this clonotype turned up a few times. The gene calls are TRBV28 and TRBJ1-2, with 12 positions matching TRBD1. Germline V gives CDR1 MDHEN, CDR2 SYDVKM. The CDR3 runs 17 residues. The V segment lost 4 bases and the J segment 7 bases; nucleotides outside the gene matches: 13. CDR3 protein: CASSSPPPGQGAGGYTF. The CDR3 DNA reads TGTGCCAGCAGTTCCCCCCCCCCGGGACAGGGGGCAGGTGGCTACACCTTC.

This chain joins TRBV12-3 or TRBV12-4 and TRBJ1-5; maybe TRBD1 (5 bases). Trimming took 9 bases from V and 3 from J, leaving 15 bases between them. This CDR3 has 14 amino acids. The CDR3 here is CASTSPGTNQPQHF. CDR3 sequence (DNA): TGTGCCAGTACGTCTCCTGGGACCAATCAGCCCCAGCATTTT.

The chain carries TRBV4-1 and TRBJ2-2; possibly TRBD2 for D (6 bases). Germline V CDR1 and CDR2: MGHRA, YSYEKL. This CDR3 contains 15 residues. The V gene lost 0 bases and the J gene lost 3 bases, with 8 bases spanning the gap. In nucleotides, the CDR3 is TGCGCCAGCAGCCAAGATTCGGGGGACACCGGGGAGCTGTTTTTT. Amino acids: CASSQDSGDTGELFF.

This clonotype was detected a few times. This chain joins TRBV5-1 and TRBJ2-1; the D is unclear. The CDR3 consists of 14 residues. Germline loops: CDR1 SGHRS, CDR2 YFSETQ. The ends were cut back, 0 bases at V and 10 bases at J, with 14 bases in the middle. This chain's CDR3 is CASSLEPRRSEQFF. The CDR3 nucleotides are TGCGCCAGCAGCTTGGAGCCCCGCCGAAGCGAGCAGTTCTTC. Using reference TRBV5-1 and TRBJ2-1 for the parts outside the CDR3, the full variable domain is KAGVTQTPRYLIKTRGQQVTLSCSPISGHRSVSWYQQTPGQGLQFLFEYFSETQRNKGNFPGRFSGRQFSNSRSEMNVSTLELGDSALYLCASSLEPRRSEQFFGPGTRLTVL.

This clonotype showed up just a few times. This sequence joins TRBV7-6 and TRBJ2-1, with TRBD2 matching over 8 bases. Germline trimming cut 4 bases from V and 7 bases from J; bases unmatched to any gene: 9. CDR1 is SGHVS and CDR2 is FNYEAQ in the germline V gene. The CDR3 consists of 15 residues. CDR3 loop: CASSYVKAGENEQFF. In DNA form, the CDR3 reads TGTGCCAGCAGCTATGTGAAAGCGGGAGAGAATGAGCAGTTCTTC.

The chain combines TRBV12-3 or TRBV12-4 with TRBJ1-3; D not resolved. This CDR3 comprises 14 residues. Trimming left V 3 bases short and J 4 bases short, with 10 bases between. CDR3 in amino acids: CASSLRERGNTIYF. CDR3 DNA sequence: TGTGCCAGCAGTTTGAGGGAGAGGGGAAACACCATATATTTT.

The table lists this clonotype with many counts. The chain uses TRBV11-2 and TRBJ1-1; D unclear. Germline V gene sequence: CDR1 SGHAT, CDR2 FQNNGV. The V end lost 5 bases, the J end lost 0 bases, and 7 bases lay between the germline ends. The CDR3 has 13 residues. CDR3 sequence: CASSPDLNTEAFF. CDR3 DNA sequence: TGTGCCAGCAGCCCGGACCTGAACACTGAAGCTTTCTTT. Together with reference TRBV11-2 and TRBJ1-1, the CDR3 gives the full variable domain: EAGVAQSPRYKIIEKRQSVAFWCNPISGHATLYWYQQILGQGPKLLIQFQNNGVVDDSQLPKDRFSAERLKGVDSTLKIQPAKLEDSAVYLCASSPDLNTEAFFGQGTRLTVV.

This clonotype was recorded a few times. The chain uses TRBV12-3 or TRBV12-4 and TRBJ2-1, with 10 bases fitting TRBD1. V lost 6 bases to trimming and J lost 4 bases; unmatched junction nucleotides: 6. This CDR3 contains 15 residues. The CDR3 sequence: CASSLDRGLYNEQFF. The CDR3 DNA reads as TGTGCCAGCAGCCTCGACAGGGGGCTTTACAATGAGCAGTTCTTC.

This clonotype was detected only a few times. The chain combines TRBV28 with TRBJ1-6; weak D call: TRBD1 (5 bases). The length of the CDR3 is 16 residues. Germline lookup yields CDR1 MDHEN and CDR2 SYDVKM. The V end lost 3 bases, the J end lost 6 bases, and 15 bases lay between the germline ends. For the CDR3, the DNA is TGTGCCAGCAGTTTTCCCAGGGCAGGAGGTAATTCACCCCTCCACTTT. It specifies CASSFPRAGGNSPLHF.

This clonotype was recorded a few times. This chain connects TRBV5-6 to TRBJ1-2; D call uncertain. The ends were cut back, 3 bases at V and 5 bases at J, with 14 bases in the middle. CDR3 length: 14 residues. CDR1 is SGHDT and CDR2 is YYEEEE in the germline V gene. The CDR3 spells CASSWEGQWYGYTF. CDR3 DNA: TGTGCCAGCAGCTGGGAAGGGCAGTGGTATGGCTACACCTTC.

V is TRBV29-1 and J is TRBJ1-5; D is uncertain. CDR1 and CDR2 (germline): SQVTM, ANQGSEA. The CDR3 contains 11 residues. The V end lost 6 bases, the J end lost 1 base, and 4 bases lay between the germline ends. CDR3 bases: TGCAGCGTGGGAAGCAATCAGCCCCAGCATTTT. Its translation: CSVGSNQPQHF.

The CDR3 nucleotides are TGTGCCAGCAGTGAAGGACGGGGGAGGTCTGGGGCCAACGTCCTGACTTTC. This gives the protein CASSEGRGRSGANVLTF. J is TRBJ2-6 and V is TRBV2, with D maybe TRBD2 (6 bases). Germline assignment: CDR1 SNHLY and CDR2 FYNNEI. There are 17 residues in the CDR3. Trimming pared 1 base from V and 1 base from J, leaving 11 bases between. Drawing the rest from reference TRBV2 and TRBJ2-6, the complete variable domain is EPEVTQTPSHQVTQMGQEVILRCVPISNHLYFYWYRQILGQKVEFLVSFYNNEISEKSEIFDDQFSVERPDGSNFTLKIRSTKLEDSAMYFCASSEGRGRSGANVLTFGAGSRLTVL.

The chain carries TRBV7-2 and TRBJ1-1; 9 bases match TRBD1. The CDR3 has 17 residues. Trimming removed 4 bases from V and 3 bases from J; junction bases left unmatched: 12. Germline V gives CDR1 SGHTA, CDR2 FQGNSA. The CDR3 sequence: CASSSYRGRTRDTEAFF. CDR3 in DNA: TGTGCCAGCAGCTCATACAGGGGGCGTACTCGGGACACTGAAGCTTTCTTT. Variable domain in full (rest from reference TRBV7-2 and TRBJ1-1): GAGVSQSPSNKVTEKGKDVELRCDPISGHTALYWYRQSLGQGLEFLIYFQGNSAPDKSGLPSDRFSAERTGGSVSTLTIQRTQQEDSAVYLCASSSYRGRTRDTEAFFGQGTRLTVV.

This clonotype has only a few counts. The chain has TRBV24-1 and TRBJ2-1; 14 bases agree with TRBD2. Trimming at V came to 1 base and at J to 4 bases, leaving 14 bases not matched to a gene. The CDR3 is 21 amino acids. The germline V gene has CDR1 KGHDR and CDR2 SFDVKD. The CDR3 here is CATSDLKGFSGTSGRYNEQFF. Written as DNA, the CDR3 is TGTGCCACCAGTGATTTAAAGGGGTTTTCAGGGACTAGCGGGAGATACAATGAGCAGTTCTTC.

The chain combines TRBV10-3 with TRBJ2-7; D is possibly TRBD1 or TRBD2 (5 bases each). The CDR3 is 15 amino acids. V was shortened by 2 bases and J by 0 bases, with 11 bases between the two germline ends. The germline CDR1 and CDR2 sequences are ENHRY and SYGVKD. This CDR3 reads CAISETGRSSYEQYF. The CDR3 DNA is TGTGCCATCAGTGAGACGGGACGGAGCTCCTACGAGCAGTACTTC.

The gene calls are TRBV12-3 or TRBV12-4 and TRBJ1-6; D is unclear. Trimming removed 1 base from V and 10 bases from J, with 17 bases in between. There are 16 residues in the CDR3. CDR3 amino acids: CASSLVGAGGYSPLHF. DNA of the CDR3: TGTGCCAGCAGTTTAGTCGGTGCGGGAGGGTACTCACCCCTCCACTTT.

The chain recombines TRBV6-2 or TRBV6-3 with TRBJ2-1, with 13 bases fitting TRBD2. Unmatched junction bases numbered 7, after V lost 6 bases and J lost 5 bases. The length of the CDR3 is 16 residues. Germline V gene data show CDR1 as MNHEY and CDR2 as SVGEGT. The CDR3 DNA reads as TGTGCCAGCAGCCCTGGACTAGCGGGAGAAAACAATGAGCAGTTCTTC. Translating gives CASSPGLAGENNEQFF.

This chain links TRBV7-9 with TRBJ2-5; 8 nucleotides align to TRBD2. Germline V lookup: CDR1 SEHNR, CDR2 FQNEAQ (reference sequence). V gave up 5 bases and J gave up 5 bases; unmatched junction bases: 13. The CDR3 spans 16 residues. CDR3 in DNA: TGTGCCAGCAGCCCGCGATCCAGTAGCGGGGTGGAGACCCAGTACTTC. As protein: CASSPRSSSGVETQYF.